The rows below give T cell receptor beta chains drawn from one sample of a study of OX40 agonist ivuxolimab in advanced cancers. Repertoires were generated with immunoSEQ multiplex PCR, while TCRdb's copy carries only in-frame clones and drops some. The table shows roughly 67,000 clones, with around 87% occurring only once. Sequences were derived from CD4+ or CD8+ T cells sorted from blood, sampled in a trial of the OX40 agonist ivuxolimab. These receptors originate from an adult with an advanced solid tumor such as melanoma, head and neck, liver or kidney cancer. The CDR3 runs from the conserved cysteine through the conserved F or W.

CASSPTGVGEKLFF,TRBJ1-4,TRBV19
CASSSLDSGYEQYF,TRBJ2-7,TRBV13
CASSFKLSQNTGELFF,TRBJ2-2,TRBV28
CASRGGTAWPGELFF,TRBJ2-2,TRBV4-1
CASSQEGYASSVETQYF,TRBJ2-5,TRBV4-3
CASAEGAKEKLFF,TRBJ1-4,TRBV6-5
CASSQTTGGWGNTEAFF,TRBJ1-1,TRBV16
CSAAGTRGQYF,TRBJ2-7,TRBV20-1
CASSPPGSGVGVKNIQYF,TRBJ2-4,TRBV18
CASSPIWAQGAEEKLFF,TRBJ1-4,TRBV11-2
CASSRLGEAYEQYF,TRBJ2-7,TRBV5-4
CASSKTSREAYEQYF,TRBJ2-7,TRBV21-1
CASSPQHYNEQFF,TRBJ2-1,TRBV18
CASSPTGVAVGETQYF,TRBJ2-5,TRBV5-4
CASSLRTGAFNQPQHF,TRBJ1-5,TRBV5-6
CASSISGYGYTF,TRBJ1-2,TRBV19
CASSLGRQSSTYEQYF,TRBJ2-7,TRBV5-1
CASSYSLLGRSYEQYF,TRBJ2-7,TRBV6-5
CASSVGGGSGITDTQYF,TRBJ2-3,TRBV9
CATSRGGTSGRRETQYF,TRBJ2-5,TRBV15
CASSWTGEGGNTIYF,TRBJ1-3,TRBV6-5
CSVARREEQYF,TRBJ2-7,TRBV29-1
CASSGSGQLYGYTF,TRBJ1-2,TRBV2
CAWSVPTGPAGYYNEQFF,TRBJ2-1,TRBV30
CASSSNRDEKLFF,TRBJ1-4,TRBV19
CASSPWTGGSYEQYF,-,TRBV5-1
CASSWDSANTGELFF,TRBJ2-2,TRBV5-1
CSARQGDTQYF,TRBJ2-3,TRBV20-1
CASREDRGHNQPQHF,TRBJ1-5,TRBV6-6
CASSQARDRGDYEQYF,TRBJ2-7,TRBV4-2
CASSLEREQFF,TRBJ2-1,TRBV4-1
CASSQRGHRVKETQYF,TRBJ2-5,TRBV19
CATSQAGTGKGGYTF,TRBJ1-2,TRBV27
CASSTGTFGSPLHF,TRBJ1-6,TRBV27
CASSLASGPSERTGNYGYTF,TRBJ1-2,TRBV5-1
CAWSATRVFSTEAFF,TRBJ1-1,TRBV30
CASSYSGGHTDTQYF,TRBJ2-3,TRBV6-5